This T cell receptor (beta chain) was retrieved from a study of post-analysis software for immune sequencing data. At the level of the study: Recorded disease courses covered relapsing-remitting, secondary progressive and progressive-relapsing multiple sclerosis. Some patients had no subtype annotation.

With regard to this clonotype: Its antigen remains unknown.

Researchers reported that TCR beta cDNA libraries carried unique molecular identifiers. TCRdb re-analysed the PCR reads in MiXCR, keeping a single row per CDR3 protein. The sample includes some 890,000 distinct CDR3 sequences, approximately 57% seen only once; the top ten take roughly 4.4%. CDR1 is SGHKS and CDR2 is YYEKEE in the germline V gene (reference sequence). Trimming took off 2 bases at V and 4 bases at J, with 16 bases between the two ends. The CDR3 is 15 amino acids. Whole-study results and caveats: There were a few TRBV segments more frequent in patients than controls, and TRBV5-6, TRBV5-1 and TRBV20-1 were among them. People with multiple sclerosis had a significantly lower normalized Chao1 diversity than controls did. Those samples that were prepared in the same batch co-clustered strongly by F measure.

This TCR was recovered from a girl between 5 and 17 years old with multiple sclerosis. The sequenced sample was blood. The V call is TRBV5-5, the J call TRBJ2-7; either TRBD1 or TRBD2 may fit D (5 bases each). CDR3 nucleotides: TGTGCCAGCAGCTTCCGGGTGGGACGTAGTTACGAGCAGTACTTC. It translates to CASSFRVGRSYEQYF.